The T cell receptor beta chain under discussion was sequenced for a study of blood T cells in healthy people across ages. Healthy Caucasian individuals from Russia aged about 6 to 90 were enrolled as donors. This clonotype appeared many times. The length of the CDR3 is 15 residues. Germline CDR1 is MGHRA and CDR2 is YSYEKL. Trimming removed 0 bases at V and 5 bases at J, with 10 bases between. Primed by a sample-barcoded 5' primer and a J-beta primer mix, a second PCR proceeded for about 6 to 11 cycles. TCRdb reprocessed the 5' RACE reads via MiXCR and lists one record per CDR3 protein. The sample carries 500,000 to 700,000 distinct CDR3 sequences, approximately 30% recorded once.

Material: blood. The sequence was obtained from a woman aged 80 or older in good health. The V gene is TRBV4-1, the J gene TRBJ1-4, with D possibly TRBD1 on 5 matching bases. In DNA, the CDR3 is TGCGCCAGCAGCCAAGAGGGCGGGGGGAATGAAAAACTGTTTTTT. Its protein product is CASSQEGGGNEKLFF.